This T cell receptor beta chain comes out of a study of blood T cell repertoires in COVID-19. The CDR3 is made up of 15 amino acids. V shed 2 bases and J shed 6 bases, with 11 bases lying between them. Germline V gives CDR1 MNHEY, CDR2 SMNVEV (reference sequence). As originally analysed: By means of reference gene primer amplification, nucleated cell counts were estimated. Clones were sequenced by immunoSEQ multiplex PCR, and TCRdb holds only the in-frame ones, with some missing. The V and J calls and clone size are taken from that table; D and trimming were inferred from the DNA. The sample shows roughly 300,000 clones, over 75% of them seen only once.

The rearrangement joins TRBV27 to TRBJ1-6, with D maybe TRBD1 (6 bases). The sample taken for sequencing was peripheral blood. This clonotype was obtained from a human donor in a cohort sampled during active COVID-19. The DNA of the CDR3 is TGTGCCAGCAGTTTACTGGCAGGGGCTAATTCACCCCTCCACTTT. Translation gives CASSLLAGANSPLHF.